The 8 T cell receptor beta chains below were found in one sample sequenced in a study of cytomegalovirus exposure and HLA in healthy donors. Primers for the PCR totalled 60 Vbeta and 13 Jbeta. TCRdb's table, derived via immunoSEQ multiplex PCR, lists solely in-frame clones and lacks some. The sample holds nearly 200,000 clones; roughly 83% are singletons and the top ten take approximately 0.39%. The specimen sequenced was PBMCs. These receptor sequences come from a male donor in good health and CMV-seropositive.

This chain joins TRBV25-1 and TRBJ2-1; 7 nucleotides align to TRBD1. From germline, CDR1 is MGHDK and CDR2 SYGVNS. With V trimmed by 3 bases and J by 0 bases, 2 bases remained unmatched. This CDR3 is built from 15 residues. The CDR3 DNA sequence: TGTGCCAGCAGTGAGGGACAGAGCTCCTACAATGAGCAGTTCTTC. Translated, it gives CASSEGQSSYNEQFF.

The genes are TRBV11-1 and TRBJ2-7, with D possibly matching TRBD1 (5 bases). Germline loops: CDR1 SGHAT, CDR2 FQDESV (reference sequence). The CDR3 has 16 amino acids. Deletions cut 5 bases from V and 4 bases from J, with 21 bases between. The DNA for the CDR3 is TGTGCCAGCAGCACCTCTGGGCTGCTGGGGCCGTACGAGCAGTACTTC. Encoded protein: CASSTSGLLGPYEQYF.

The V and J genes are TRBV6-5 and TRBJ2-3; maybe TRBD2 (5 bases). This CDR3 is 15 amino acids long. Between the trimmed V and J ends, which lost 10 bases and 0 bases, there was a span of 17 bases. Per germline, CDR1 MNHEY and CDR2 SVGAGI. CDR3 nucleotide sequence: TGTGCCACAACACCCGTAGCGTTTAGCACAGATACGCAGTATTTT. Protein product: CATTPVAFSTDTQYF.

The rearrangement links TRBV4-3 to TRBJ2-7; 8 bases line up with TRBD2. CDR3 length: 20 residues. Trimming at V came to 0 bases and at J to 2 bases, leaving 18 bases not matched to a gene. The germline V gene encodes CDR1 LGHNA and CDR2 YSLEER. CDR3 amino acids: CASSQDALAGVSGTAYEQYF. The CDR3 nucleotides are TGCGCCAGCAGCCAAGATGCCCTGGCAGGGGTTAGCGGGACCGCCTACGAGCAGTACTTC.

V gene TRBV27 combines with J gene TRBJ2-5; the match to TRBD2 covers 11 bases. Germline CDR1 reads MNHEY; CDR2 reads SMNVEV (reference sequence). V shed 7 bases and J 2 bases; nucleotides not matched to a gene: 3. The CDR3 is 14 amino acids. The CDR3 sequence is CASTRLAGQETQYF. Written as DNA, the CDR3 is TGTGCCAGCACCCGACTAGCGGGGCAAGAGACCCAGTACTTC.

The chain joins TRBV18 to TRBJ1-1; TRBD1 matches at 11 bases. The V segment lost 6 bases and the J segment 1 base; nucleotides outside the gene matches: 7. In germline, CDR1 is KGHSH, CDR2 LQKENI. The CDR3 has 16 amino acids. This CDR3 reads CASSPTGTGGNTEAFF. CDR3 bases: TGTGCCAGCTCTCCAACCGGGACAGGGGGGAACACTGAAGCTTTCTTT. Complete variable domain (other parts from reference TRBV18 and TRBJ1-1): NAGVMQNPRHLVRRRGQEARLRCSPMKGHSHVYWYRQLPEEGLKFMVYLQKENIIDESGMPKERFSAEFPKEGPSILRIQQVVRGDSAAYFCASSPTGTGGNTEAFFGQGTRLTVV.

The V and J genes are TRBV9 and TRBJ2-1; 9 nucleotides agree with TRBD1. The CDR3 length is 15 residues. CDR1 and CDR2 (germline): SGDLS, YYNGEE. V lost 4 bases and J lost 1; bases outside the gene matches: 3. The CDR3 sequence is CASSSGQGSYNEQFF. Here the CDR3 DNA reads TGTGCCAGCAGCTCCGGACAGGGGTCCTACAATGAGCAGTTCTTC. Full variable domain (missing parts from reference TRBV9 and TRBJ2-1): DSGVTQTPKHLITATGQRVTLRCSPRSGDLSVYWYQQSLDQGLQFLIQYYNGEERAKGNILERFSAQQFPDLHSELNLSSLELGDSALYFCASSSGQGSYNEQFFGPGTRLTVL.

The chain links TRBV7-2 to TRBJ2-7; 8 positions agree with TRBD2. Germline V lookup: CDR1 SGHTA, CDR2 FQGNSA. V was pared by 1 base and J by 6 bases, with 8 bases of the junction left unmatched. This CDR3 spans 15 amino acids. CDR3 nucleotides: TGTGCCAGCAGCTTAGATCCACTAGCGGCTGGCGAGCAGTACTTC. It specifies CASSLDPLAAGEQYF.